Described below is a single TCR beta chain sequence and its context. The antigen remains undetermined. This sample stems from a study of cytomegalovirus exposure and HLA in healthy donors. Study-wide background: A subsequent analysis stated that the 100 to 150 validation repertoires were run on the same platform as the roughly 620 first-cohort repertoires. Broader study findings: In vitro, three CMV-associated chains proved specific for CMV antigens. The authors listed about 170 TCR beta chains as cytomegalovirus-associated.

Libraries were prepared by immunoSEQ multiplex PCR; TCRdb keeps only in-frame clonotypes and omits some of them. The table has some 50,000 clones, about 92% seen once. Sequencing was done on a sample of PBMCs. The TCR was taken from a woman younger than 30 in good health and CMV-seronegative.

The CDR3 DNA reads TGTGCCAGCAGTGATCCCCAGACTAATGAAAAACTGTTTTTT. Translating gives CASSDPQTNEKLFF. The V and J genes are TRBV2 and TRBJ1-4; D unresolved. The ends were cut back, 3 bases at V and 2 bases at J, with 7 bases in the middle. The V gene's germline CDR1 is SNHLY and CDR2 FYNNEI. CDR3 size: 14 residues.